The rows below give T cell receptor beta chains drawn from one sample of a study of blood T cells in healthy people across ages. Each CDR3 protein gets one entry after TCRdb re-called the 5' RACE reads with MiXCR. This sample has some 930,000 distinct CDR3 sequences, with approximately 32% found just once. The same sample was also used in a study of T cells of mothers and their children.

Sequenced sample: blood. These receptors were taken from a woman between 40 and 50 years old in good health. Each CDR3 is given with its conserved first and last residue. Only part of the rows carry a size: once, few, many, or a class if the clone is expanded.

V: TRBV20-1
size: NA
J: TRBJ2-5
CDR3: CSASRDSQETQYF

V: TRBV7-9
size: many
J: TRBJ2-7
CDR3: CASSPPNGQGPYEQYF

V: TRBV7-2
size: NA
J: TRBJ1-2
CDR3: CASSLGPPPNYGYTF

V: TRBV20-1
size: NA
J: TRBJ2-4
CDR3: CSAFAPTGYNEQYF

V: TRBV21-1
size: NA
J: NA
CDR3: CASSKDGDHYEQYF

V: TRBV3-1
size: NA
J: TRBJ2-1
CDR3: CASNPFAGQQFF

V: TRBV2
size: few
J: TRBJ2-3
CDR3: CASPGDSGGDTQYF

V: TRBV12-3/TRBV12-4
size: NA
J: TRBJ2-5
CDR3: CASSFGERGLQETQYF

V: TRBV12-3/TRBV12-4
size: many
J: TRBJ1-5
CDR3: CASSFDRGGNQPQHF

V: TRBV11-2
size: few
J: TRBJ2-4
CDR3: CASSSGSGAQYF

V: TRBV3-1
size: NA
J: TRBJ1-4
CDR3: CASSPDGHGEKLFF

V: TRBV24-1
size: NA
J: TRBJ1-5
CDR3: CATSWGGSNQPQHF

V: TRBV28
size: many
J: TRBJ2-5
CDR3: CASAAQGPETQYF

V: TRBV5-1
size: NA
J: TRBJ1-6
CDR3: CASRQGQSSPLHF

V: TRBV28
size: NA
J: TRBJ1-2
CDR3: CASRPTASYGYTF

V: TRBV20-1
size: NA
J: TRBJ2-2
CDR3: CSVGQGASGELFF

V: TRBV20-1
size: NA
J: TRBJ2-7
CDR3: CSAGMKTGGYEQYF

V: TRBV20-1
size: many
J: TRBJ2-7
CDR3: CSARRAGGPYEQYF

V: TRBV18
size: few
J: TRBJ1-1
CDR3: CASSPGQGVRTEAFF

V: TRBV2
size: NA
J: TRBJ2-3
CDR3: CASRKWGPKRGGTDTQYF

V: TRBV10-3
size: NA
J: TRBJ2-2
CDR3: CAITGTGTSGELFF

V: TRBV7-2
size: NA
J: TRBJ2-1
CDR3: CASSLNGYSSYNEQFF

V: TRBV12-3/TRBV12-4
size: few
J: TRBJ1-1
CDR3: CASSFVLDTEAFF

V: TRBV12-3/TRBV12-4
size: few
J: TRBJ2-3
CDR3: CASSLSRESQYF

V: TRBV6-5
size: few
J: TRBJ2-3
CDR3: CASSLGTSDGDTQYF

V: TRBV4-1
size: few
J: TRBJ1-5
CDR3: CASSQQPGNQPQHF

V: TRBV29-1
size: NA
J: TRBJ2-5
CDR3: CSGQVSYNEQYF

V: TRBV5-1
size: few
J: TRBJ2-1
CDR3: CASTTGTSGGRLQFF

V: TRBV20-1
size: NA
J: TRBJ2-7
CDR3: CSARDQHAGIYEQYF

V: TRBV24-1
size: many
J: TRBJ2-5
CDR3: CATSDHRETQYF

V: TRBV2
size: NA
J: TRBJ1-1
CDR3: CASKSGWTGGTEAFF

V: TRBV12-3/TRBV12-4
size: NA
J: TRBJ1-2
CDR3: CAGTRTGSYGYTF

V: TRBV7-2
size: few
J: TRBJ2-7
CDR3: CASSSRTSGSSYEQYF

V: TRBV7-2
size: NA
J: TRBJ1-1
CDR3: CASSLVVALEAFF

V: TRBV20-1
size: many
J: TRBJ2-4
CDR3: CSARGLENIQYF

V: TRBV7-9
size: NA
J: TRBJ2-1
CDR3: CASSLGGGGRDEQFF

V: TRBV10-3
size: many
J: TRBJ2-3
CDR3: CAISPGTGATDTQYF

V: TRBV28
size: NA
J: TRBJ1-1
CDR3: CASSLPPELGEAFF

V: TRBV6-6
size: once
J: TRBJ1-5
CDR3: CASSQSSGYHSNQPQHF

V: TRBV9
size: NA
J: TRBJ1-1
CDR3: CASSVDLMNTEAFF

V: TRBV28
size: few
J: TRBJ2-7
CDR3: CASSWTGRGYEQYF

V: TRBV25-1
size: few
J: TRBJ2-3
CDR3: CASSGSGGAFTDTQYF

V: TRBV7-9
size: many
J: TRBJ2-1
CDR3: CASSFQGLSEQFF

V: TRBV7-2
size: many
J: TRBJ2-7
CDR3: CASHSGASSYEQYF

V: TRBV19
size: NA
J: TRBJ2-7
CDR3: CASSIGTGGPYEQYF

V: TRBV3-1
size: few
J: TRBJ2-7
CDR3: CATGGDSLSYEQYF